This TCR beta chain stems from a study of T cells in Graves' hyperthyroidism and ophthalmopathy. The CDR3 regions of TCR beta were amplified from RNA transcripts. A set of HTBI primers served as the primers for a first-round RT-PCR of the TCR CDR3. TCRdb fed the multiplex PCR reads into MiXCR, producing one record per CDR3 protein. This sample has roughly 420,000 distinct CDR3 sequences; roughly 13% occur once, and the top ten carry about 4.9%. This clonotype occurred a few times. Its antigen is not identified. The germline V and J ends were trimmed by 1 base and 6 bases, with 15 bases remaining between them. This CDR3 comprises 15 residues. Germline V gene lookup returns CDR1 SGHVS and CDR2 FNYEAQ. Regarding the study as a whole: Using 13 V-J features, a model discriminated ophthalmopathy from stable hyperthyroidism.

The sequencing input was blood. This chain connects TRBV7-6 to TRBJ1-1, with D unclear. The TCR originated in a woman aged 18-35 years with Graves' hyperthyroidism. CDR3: CASSLGVELAAEAFF. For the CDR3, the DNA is TGTGCCAGCAGCTTAGGAGTAGAACTAGCCGCTGAAGCTTTCTTT.